The next 10 T cell receptor beta chains were all read from a single sample in a study of preoperative IRX-2 immunotherapy in early breast cancer. Here immunoSEQ multiplex PCR was the method, and the copy in TCRdb shows in-frame clones only, minus some. Of approximately 27,000 clones listed, more than 80% are singletons. Sample treatment: preoperative locoregional IRX-2 cytokine immunotherapy. The sample consisted of lymph node tissue, taken after IRX-2 immunotherapy. The source is a human donor with breast cancer.

This rearrangement joins TRBV6-8 to TRBJ1-2, with D tentatively TRBD1 (5 bases). This CDR3 contains 15 residues. The V gene lost 3 bases and the J gene lost 7 bases, with 18 bases spanning the gap. Germline loops: CDR1 MNHGY, CDR2 SAAAGT. CDR3 loop: CASSYLRGLPGGYTF. The CDR3 nucleotides read TGTGCCAGCAGTTATTTGAGGGGACTGCCGGGTGGCTACACCTTC.

The chain links TRBV6-8 to TRBJ1-4; maybe TRBD1 (6 bases). The germline V gene encodes CDR1 MNHGY and CDR2 SAAAGT. Trimming removed 6 bases from V and 11 bases from J, with 19 bases in between. This CDR3 region has 14 residues. DNA of the CDR3: TGTGCCAGCAGCGAGACAGGTCCCGCGCGGAAACTGTTTTTT. Translating it yields CASSETGPARKLFF.

V and J are TRBV19 and TRBJ2-4, with 7 bases fitting TRBD1. Losses at the gene ends were 6 bases for V and 8 bases for J; bases not matched to a gene: 10. The CDR3 has 14 amino acids. CDR1 and CDR2 (germline): LNHDA, SQIVND (reference sequence). The CDR3 protein is CASSWGQSRDIQYF. The CDR3 DNA is TGTGCCAGTAGCTGGGGACAGAGTCGGGACATTCAGTACTTC.

The CDR3 region has the DNA TGTGCCAGCCTAAATATGAACACTGAAGCTTTCTTT. Translated: CASLNMNTEAFF. The J gene is TRBJ1-1, the V gene TRBV28; D remains unclear. This CDR3 has 12 amino acids. Trimming took 8 bases from V and 0 from J, leaving 7 bases between them. The germline V gene encodes CDR1 MDHEN and CDR2 SYDVKM.

This CDR3 is CASSIRLLAGVTDTQYF. CDR3 sequence (DNA): TGTGCCAGTAGTATACGACTACTAGCGGGGGTCACAGATACGCAGTATTTT. The rearrangement links TRBV19 to TRBJ2-3; 11 nucleotides line up with TRBD2. The V gene's germline CDR1 is LNHDA and CDR2 SQIVND (reference sequence). The CDR3 totals 17 residues. V lost 2 bases and J lost 2; bases outside the gene matches: 6.

The chain uses TRBV6-7 and TRBJ2-1; D is undetermined. TRBV6-7 belongs to the ORF category, with a function that is uncertain. The CDR3 covers 11 residues. V was cut by 6 bases and J by 6 bases, with 6 bases left in between. Here the CDR3 DNA reads TGTGCCAGCAGGAGCGTCAATGAGCAGTTCTTC. As protein: CASRSVNEQFF.

The chain recombines TRBV5-1 with TRBJ2-3; 10 nucleotides match TRBD1. From germline, CDR1 is SGHRS and CDR2 YFSETQ. The CDR3 consists of 15 residues. J was trimmed by 5 bases and V by 4 bases; bases with no gene match: 7. The CDR3, as DNA: TGCGCCAGCAGCATGGGACAGGGGTTGGGAGATACGCAGTATTTT. This translates into CASSMGQGLGDTQYF.

In its sample, this clone was seen a few times. The rearrangement uses TRBV19 and TRBJ2-7; D not certain. The ends were cut back, 3 bases at V and 1 base at J, with 10 bases in the middle. Germline CDR1 reads LNHDA; CDR2 reads SQIVND (reference sequence). The CDR3 contains 14 residues. The CDR3 is CASSIGGESYEQYF. CDR3 sequence (DNA): TGTGCCAGTAGTATCGGTGGCGAGTCCTACGAGCAGTACTTC.

This clone occurred once. This chain links TRBV7-6 with TRBJ2-5, with TRBD1 as a possible D gene (6 bases). V was pared by 3 bases and J by 3 bases, with 20 bases between. Germline CDR1 and CDR2: SGHVS and FNYEAQ. This CDR3 comprises 17 residues. The CDR3 here is CASSFSWDQGGKETQYF. CDR3 nucleotide sequence: TGTGCCAGCAGCTTTTCTTGGGATCAAGGGGGAAAAGAGACCCAGTACTTC.

J is TRBJ2-3 and V is TRBV19; D is undetermined. V was clipped by 10 bases and J by 1 base, with 18 bases between them. CDR3 length: 15 residues. Per the germline V gene, CDR1 is LNHDA and CDR2 is SQIVND (reference sequence). CDR3 loop: CATAIVAGGTDTQYF. CDR3 bases: TGTGCCACTGCCATAGTGGCTGGAGGCACAGATACGCAGTATTTT.